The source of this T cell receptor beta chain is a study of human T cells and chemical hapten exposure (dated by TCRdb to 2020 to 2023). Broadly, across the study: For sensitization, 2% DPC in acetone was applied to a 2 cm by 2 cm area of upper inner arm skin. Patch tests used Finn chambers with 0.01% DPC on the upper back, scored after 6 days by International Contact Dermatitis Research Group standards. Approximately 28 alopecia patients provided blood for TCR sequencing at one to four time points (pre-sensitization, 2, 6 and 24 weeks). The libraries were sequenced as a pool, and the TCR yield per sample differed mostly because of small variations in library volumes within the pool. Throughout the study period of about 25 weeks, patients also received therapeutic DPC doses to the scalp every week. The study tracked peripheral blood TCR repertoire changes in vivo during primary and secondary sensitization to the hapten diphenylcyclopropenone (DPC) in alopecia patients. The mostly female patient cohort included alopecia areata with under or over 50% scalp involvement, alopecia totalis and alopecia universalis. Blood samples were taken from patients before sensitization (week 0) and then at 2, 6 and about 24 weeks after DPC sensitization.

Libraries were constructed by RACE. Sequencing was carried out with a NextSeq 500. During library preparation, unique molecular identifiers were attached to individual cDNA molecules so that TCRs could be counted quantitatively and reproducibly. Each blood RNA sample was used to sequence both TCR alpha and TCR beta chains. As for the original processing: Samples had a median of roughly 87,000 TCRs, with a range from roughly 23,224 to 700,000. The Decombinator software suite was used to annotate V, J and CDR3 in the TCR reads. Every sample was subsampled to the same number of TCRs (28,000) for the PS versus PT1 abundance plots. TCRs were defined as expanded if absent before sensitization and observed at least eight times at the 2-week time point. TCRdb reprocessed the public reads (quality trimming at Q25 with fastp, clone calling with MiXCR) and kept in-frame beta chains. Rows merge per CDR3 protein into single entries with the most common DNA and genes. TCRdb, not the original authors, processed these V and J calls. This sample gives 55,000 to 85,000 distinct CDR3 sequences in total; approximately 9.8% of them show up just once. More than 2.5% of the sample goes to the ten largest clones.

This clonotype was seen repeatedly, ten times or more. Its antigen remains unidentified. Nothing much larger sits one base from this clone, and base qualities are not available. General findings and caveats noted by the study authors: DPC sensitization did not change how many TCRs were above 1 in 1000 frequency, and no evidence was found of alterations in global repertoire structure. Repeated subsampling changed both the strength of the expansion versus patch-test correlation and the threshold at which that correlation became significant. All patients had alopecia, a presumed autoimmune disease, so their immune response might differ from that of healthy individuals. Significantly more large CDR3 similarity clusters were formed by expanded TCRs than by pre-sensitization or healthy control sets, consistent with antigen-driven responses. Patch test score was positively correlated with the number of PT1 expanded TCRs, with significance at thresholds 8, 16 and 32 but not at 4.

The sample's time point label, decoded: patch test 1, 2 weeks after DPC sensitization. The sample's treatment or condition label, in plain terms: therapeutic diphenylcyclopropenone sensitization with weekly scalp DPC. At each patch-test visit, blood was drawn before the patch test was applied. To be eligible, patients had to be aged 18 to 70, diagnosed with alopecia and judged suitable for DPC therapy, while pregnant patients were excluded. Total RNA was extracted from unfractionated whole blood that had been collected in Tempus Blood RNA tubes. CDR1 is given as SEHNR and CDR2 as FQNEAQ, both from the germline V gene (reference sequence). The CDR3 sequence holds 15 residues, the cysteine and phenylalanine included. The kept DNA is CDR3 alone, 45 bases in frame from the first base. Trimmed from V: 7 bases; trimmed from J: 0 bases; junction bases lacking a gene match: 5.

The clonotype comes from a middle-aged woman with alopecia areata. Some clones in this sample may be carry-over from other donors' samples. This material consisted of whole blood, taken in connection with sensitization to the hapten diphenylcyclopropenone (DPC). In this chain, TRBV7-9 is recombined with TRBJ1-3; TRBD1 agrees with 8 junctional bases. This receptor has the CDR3 CASIQGANSGNTIYF. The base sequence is TGTGCCAGCATCCAGGGGGCGAACTCTGGAAACACCATATATTTT.